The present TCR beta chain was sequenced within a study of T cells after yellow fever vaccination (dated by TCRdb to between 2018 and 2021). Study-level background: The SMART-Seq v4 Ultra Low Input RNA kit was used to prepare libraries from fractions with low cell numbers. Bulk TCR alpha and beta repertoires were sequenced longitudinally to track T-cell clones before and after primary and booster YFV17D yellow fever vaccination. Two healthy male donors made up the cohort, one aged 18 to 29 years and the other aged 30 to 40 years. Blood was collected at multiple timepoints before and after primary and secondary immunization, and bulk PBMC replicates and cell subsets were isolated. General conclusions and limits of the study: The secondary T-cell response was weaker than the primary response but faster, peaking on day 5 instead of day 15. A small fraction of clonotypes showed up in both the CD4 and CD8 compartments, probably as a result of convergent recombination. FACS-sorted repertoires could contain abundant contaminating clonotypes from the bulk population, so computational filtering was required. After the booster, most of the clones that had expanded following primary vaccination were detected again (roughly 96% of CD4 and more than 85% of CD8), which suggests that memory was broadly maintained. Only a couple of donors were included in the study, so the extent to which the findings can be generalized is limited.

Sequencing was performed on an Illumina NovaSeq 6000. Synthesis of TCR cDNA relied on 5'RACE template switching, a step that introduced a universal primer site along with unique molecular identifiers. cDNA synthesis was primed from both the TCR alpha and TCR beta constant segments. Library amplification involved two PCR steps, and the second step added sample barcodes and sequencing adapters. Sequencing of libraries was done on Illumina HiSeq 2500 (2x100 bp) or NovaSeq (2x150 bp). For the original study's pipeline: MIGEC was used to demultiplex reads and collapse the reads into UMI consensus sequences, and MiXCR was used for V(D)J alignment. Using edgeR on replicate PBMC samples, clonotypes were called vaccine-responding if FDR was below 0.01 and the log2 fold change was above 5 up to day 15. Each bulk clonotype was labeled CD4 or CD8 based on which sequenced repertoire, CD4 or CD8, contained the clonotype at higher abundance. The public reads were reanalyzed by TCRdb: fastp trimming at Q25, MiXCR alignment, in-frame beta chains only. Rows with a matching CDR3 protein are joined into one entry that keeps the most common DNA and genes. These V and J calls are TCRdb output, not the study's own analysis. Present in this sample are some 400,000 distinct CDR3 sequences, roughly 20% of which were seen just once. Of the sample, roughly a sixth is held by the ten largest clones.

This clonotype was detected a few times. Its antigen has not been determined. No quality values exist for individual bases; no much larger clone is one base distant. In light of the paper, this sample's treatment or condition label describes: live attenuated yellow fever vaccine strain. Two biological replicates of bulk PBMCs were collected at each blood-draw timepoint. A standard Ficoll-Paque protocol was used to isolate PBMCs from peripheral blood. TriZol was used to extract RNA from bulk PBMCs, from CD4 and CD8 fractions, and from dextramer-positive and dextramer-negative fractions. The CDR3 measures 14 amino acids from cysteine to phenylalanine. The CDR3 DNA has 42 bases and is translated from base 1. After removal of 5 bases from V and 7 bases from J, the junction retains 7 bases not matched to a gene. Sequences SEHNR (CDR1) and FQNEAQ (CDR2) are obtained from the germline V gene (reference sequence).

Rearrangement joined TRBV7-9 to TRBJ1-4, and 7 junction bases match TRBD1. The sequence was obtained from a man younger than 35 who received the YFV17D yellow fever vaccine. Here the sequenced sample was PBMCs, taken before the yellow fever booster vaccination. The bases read TGTGCCAGCAGCCCCGGGACAGTAAGTGAAAAACTGTTTTTT. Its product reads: CASSPGTVSEKLFF.